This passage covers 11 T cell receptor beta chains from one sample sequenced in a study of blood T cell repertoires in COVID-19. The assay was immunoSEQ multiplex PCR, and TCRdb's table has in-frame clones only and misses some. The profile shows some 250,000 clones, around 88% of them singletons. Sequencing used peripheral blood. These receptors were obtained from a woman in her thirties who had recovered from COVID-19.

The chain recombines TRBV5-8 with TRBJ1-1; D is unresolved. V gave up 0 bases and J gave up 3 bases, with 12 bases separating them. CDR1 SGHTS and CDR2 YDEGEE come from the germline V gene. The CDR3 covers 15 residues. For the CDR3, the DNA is TGTGCCAGCAGCTTGGCCGGAGGCGAAGACACTGAAGCTTTCTTT. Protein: CASSLAGGEDTEAFF. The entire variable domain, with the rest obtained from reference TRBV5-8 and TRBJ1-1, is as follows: EAGVTQSPTHLIKTRGQQATLRCSPISGHTSVYWYQQALGLGLQFLLWYDEGEERNRGNFPPRFSGRQFPNYSSELNVNALELEDSALYLCASSLAGGEDTEAFFGQGTRLTVV.

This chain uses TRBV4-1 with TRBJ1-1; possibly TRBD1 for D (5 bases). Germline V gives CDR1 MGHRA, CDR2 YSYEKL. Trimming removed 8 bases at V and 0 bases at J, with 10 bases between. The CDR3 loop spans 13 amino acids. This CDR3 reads CASGHGVNTEAFF. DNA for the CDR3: TGCGCCAGCGGACATGGTGTGAACACTGAAGCTTTCTTT.

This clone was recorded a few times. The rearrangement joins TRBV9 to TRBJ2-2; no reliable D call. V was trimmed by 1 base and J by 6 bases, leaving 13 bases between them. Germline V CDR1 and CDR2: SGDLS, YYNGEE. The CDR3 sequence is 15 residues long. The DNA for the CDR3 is TGTGCCAGCAGCGTATCTATTTTTAGTTCCGGGGAGCTGTTTTTT. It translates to CASSVSIFSSGELFF.

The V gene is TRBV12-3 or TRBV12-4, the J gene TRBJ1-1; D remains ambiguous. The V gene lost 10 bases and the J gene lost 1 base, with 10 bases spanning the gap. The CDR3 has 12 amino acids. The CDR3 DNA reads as TGTGCCACCCAGGTCGAGAACACTGAAGCTTTCTTT. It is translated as CATQVENTEAFF.

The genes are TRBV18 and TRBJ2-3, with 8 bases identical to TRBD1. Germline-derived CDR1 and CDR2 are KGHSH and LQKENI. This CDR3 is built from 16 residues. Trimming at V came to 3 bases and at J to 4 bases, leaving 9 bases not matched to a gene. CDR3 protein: CASSPLGQGGSDTQYF. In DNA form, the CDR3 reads TGTGCCAGCTCACCTTTAGGACAGGGTGGGTCAGATACGCAGTATTTT.

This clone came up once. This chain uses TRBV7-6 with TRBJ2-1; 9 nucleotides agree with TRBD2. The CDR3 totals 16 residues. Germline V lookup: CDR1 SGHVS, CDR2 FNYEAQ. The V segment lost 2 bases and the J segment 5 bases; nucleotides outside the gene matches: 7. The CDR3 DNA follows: TGTGCCAGCAGCTTACTGCGCGGGGGGGCCGACAATGAGCAGTTCTTC. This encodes CASSLLRGGADNEQFF.

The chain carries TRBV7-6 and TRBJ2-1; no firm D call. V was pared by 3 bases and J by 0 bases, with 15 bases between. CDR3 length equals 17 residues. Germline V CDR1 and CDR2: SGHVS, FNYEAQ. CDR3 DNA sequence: TGTGCCAGCAGCTTTATCTTGACTGCTAGCTCCTACAATGAGCAGTTCTTC. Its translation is CASSFILTASSYNEQFF.

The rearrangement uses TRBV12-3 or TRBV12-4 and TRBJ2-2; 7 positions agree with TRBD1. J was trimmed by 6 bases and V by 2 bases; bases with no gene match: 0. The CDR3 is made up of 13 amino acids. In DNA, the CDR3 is TGTGCCAGCAGTTTAAGGGGGCCCGGGGAGCTGTTTTTT. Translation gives CASSLRGPGELFF.

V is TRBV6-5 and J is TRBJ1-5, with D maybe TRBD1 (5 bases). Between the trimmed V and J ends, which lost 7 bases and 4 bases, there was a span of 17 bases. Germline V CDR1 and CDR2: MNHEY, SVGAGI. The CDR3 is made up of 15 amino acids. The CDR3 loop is CASNGGAGGNQPQHF. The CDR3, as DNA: TGTGCCAGCAATGGCGGGGCCGGGGGGAATCAGCCCCAGCATTTT.

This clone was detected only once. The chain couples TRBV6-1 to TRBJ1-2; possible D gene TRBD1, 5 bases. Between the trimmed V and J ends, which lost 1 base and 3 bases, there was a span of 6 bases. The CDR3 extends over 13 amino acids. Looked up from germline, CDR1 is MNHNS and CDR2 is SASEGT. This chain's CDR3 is CASSEETDYGYTF. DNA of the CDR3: TGTGCCAGCAGTGAAGAGACAGACTATGGCTACACCTTC.

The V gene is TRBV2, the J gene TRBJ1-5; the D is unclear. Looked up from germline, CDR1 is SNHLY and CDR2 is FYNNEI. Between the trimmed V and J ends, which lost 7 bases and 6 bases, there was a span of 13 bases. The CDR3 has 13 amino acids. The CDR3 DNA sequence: TGTGCCAGCACCTCAGGTGCCGGTCAGCCCCAGCATTTT. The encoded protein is CASTSGAGQPQHF.